The T cell receptor beta chain under discussion was sequenced for a study of OX40 agonist ivuxolimab in advanced cancers. Assay: immunoSEQ multiplex PCR; the TCRdb copy retains only in-frame clones and omits some. The data show some 84,000 clones, approximately 92% seen once. This clone was seen a single time. V lost 5 bases and J lost 1; bases outside the gene matches: 7. This CDR3 is 16 amino acids long. CDR1 and CDR2 from the germline V gene are SEHNR and FQNEAQ (reference sequence). This sequence originates from an adult with an advanced solid tumor such as melanoma, head and neck, liver or kidney cancer. Sequencing used CD4+ or CD8+ T cells sorted from blood, obtained in a trial of the OX40 agonist ivuxolimab. The rearrangement joins TRBV7-9 to TRBJ2-1; 8 bases align to TRBD2. CDR3 in amino acids: CASSPRGGESYNEQFF. CDR3 in DNA: TGTGCCAGCAGCCCACGGGGGGGGGAATCCTACAATGAGCAGTTCTTC.